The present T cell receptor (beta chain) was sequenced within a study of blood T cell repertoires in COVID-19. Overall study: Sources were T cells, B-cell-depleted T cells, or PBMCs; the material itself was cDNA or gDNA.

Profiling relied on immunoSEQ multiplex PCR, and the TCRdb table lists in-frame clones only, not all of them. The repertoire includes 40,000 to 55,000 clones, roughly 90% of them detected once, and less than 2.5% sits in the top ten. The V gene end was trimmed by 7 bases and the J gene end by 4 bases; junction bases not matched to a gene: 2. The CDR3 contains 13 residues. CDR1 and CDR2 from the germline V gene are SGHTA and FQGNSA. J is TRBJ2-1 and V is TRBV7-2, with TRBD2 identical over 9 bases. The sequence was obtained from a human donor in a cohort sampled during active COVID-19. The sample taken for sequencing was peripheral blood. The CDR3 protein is CASTLAGYNEQFF. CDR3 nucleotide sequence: TGTGCCAGCACACTAGCGGGTTACAATGAGCAGTTCTTC.